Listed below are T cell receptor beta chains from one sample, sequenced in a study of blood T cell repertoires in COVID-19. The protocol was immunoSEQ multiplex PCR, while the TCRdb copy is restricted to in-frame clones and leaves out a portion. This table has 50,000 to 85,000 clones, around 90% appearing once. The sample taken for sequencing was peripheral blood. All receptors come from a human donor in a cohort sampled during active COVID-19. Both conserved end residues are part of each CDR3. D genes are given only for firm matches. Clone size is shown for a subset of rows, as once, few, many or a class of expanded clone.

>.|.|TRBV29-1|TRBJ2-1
CSVVSDSYNEQFF
TGCAGCGTTGTTAGCGACTCCTACAATGAGCAGTTCTTC
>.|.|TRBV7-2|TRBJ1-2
CASSLVGGHHPPGYTF
TGTGCCAGCAGCTTAGTAGGGGGACACCACCCACCTGGCTACACCTTC
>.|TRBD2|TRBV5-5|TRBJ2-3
CASSLGGSGIDTQYF
TGTGCCAGCAGCTTGGGCGGGAGTGGAATAGATACGCAGTATTTT
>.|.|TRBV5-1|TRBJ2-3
CASSHPGITDTQYF
TGCGCCAGCAGCCACCCGGGGATTACAGATACGCAGTATTTT
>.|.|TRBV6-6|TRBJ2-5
CASSKRTQETQYF
TGTGCCAGCAGTAAGCGGACTCAAGAGACCCAGTACTTC
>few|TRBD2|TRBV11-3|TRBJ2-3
CASSLSWDRGGHTDTQYF
TGTGCCAGCAGCTTAAGCTGGGACCGGGGGGGCCACACAGATACGCAGTATTTT
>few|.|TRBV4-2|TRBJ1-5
CASSQDRTGNQPQHF
TGTGCCAGCAGCCAAGACAGGACAGGCAATCAGCCCCAGCATTTT
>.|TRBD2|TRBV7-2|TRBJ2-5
CASSSRTSGSGETQYF
TGTGCCAGCAGCTCCCGGACTAGCGGGAGTGGCGAGACCCAGTACTTC
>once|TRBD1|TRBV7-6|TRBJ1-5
CASSLGQGAAQPQHF
TGTGCCAGCAGCTTAGGACAGGGGGCGGCCCAGCCCCAGCATTTT
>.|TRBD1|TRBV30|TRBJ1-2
CAWSVQGIFVEGYTF
TGTGCCTGGAGTGTACAGGGGATATTTGTAGAAGGCTACACCTTC
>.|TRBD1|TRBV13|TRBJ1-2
CASSSPGTGLFGYTF
TGTGCCAGCAGCTCCCCGGGGACAGGGCTCTTTGGCTACACCTTC
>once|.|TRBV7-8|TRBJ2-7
CASSFQGQSTYEQYF
TGTGCCAGCAGCTTCCAGGGGCAATCAACCTACGAGCAGTACTTC
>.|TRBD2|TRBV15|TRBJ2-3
CATTVAGRGDTQYF
TGTGCCACCACCGTAGCGGGCAGAGGAGATACGCAGTATTTT
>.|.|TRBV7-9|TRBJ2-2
CASSLTGNSGELFF
TGTGCCAGCAGCTTAACAGGGAACAGCGGGGAGCTGTTTTTT
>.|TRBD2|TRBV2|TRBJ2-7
CASRDLGLAGSGQYF
TGTGCCAGCAGGGACCTGGGACTAGCGGGATCGGGGCAGTACTTC
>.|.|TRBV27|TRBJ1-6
CASRPRGGGRETLHF
TGTGCCAGCAGACCCCGCGGGGGGGGACGCGAAACCCTCCACTTT
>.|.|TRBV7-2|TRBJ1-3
CASSLVPSENTIYF
TGTGCCAGCAGCTTAGTGCCATCAGAAAACACCATATATTTT
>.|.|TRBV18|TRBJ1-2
CASSPPGMSGGYTF
TGTGCCAGCTCACCCCCAGGGATGTCTGGAGGCTACACCTTC
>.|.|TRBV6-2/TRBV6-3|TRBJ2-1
CASSYGLSSYNEQFF
TGTGCCAGCAGTTACGGGCTTAGCTCCTACAATGAGCAGTTCTTC
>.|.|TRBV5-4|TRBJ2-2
CASSRLNTGELFF
TGTGCCAGCAGCCGACTGAACACCGGGGAGCTGTTTTTT
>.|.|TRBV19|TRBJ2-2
CASNSRRSARTNTGELFF
TGTGCCAGTAATTCGCGGCGCTCAGCGCGTACGAACACCGGGGAGCTGTTTTTT
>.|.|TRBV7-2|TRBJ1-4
CASSLRGGLGTNEKLFF
TGTGCCAGCAGCTTAAGGGGGGGGCTGGGGACTAATGAAAAACTGTTTTTT
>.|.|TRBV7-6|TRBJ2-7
CASSLDPRQPYEQYF
TGTGCCAGCAGCTTAGACCCCAGACAGCCCTACGAGCAGTACTTC
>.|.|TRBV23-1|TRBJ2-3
CASSQSGQPPCTDTQYF
TGCGCCAGCAGTCAATCAGGACAGCCTCCTTGCACAGATACGCAGTATTTT
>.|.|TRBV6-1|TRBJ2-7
CASSEAGGSSYEQYF
TGTGCCAGCAGTGAAGCGGGTGGGAGCTCCTACGAGCAGTACTTC
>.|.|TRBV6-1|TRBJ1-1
CASSEQGNTEAFF
TGTGCCAGCAGTGAACAGGGAAACACTGAAGCTTTCTTT
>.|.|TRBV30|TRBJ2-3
CAWSALASGTDTQYF
TGTGCCTGGAGCGCATTAGCCTCTGGCACAGATACGCAGTATTTT
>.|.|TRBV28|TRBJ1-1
CASSLESTEAFF
TGTGCCAGCAGTTTGGAGTCCACTGAAGCTTTCTTT
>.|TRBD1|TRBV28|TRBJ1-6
CASSFRDRDNSPLHF
TGTGCCAGCAGTTTCCGGGACAGGGATAATTCACCCCTCCACTTT